This passage covers 20 T cell receptor beta chains from one sample sequenced in a study of T cell clones after liver transplantation. Measured with immunoSEQ multiplex PCR; TCRdb has only the in-frame clones, and not every one. The sample consists of more than 95,000 clones, 82% of them appearing once. The specimen comprised CD4+ T cells from blood, sampled before liver transplant. The receptors derive from a human donor who received a liver transplant.

By sample fraction, this clone is medium-sized. This chain connects TRBV7-6 to TRBJ1-5; TRBD1 is a possible D gene (5 bases). Germline V gives CDR1 SGHVS, CDR2 FNYEAQ. This CDR3 is 13 amino acids long. Trimming took off 5 bases at V and 2 bases at J, with 7 bases between the two ends. DNA for the CDR3: TGTGCCAGCAGCATACAGGGCAATCAGCCCCAGCATTTT. Its translation is CASSIQGNQPQHF.

The gene calls are TRBV6-1 and TRBJ2-5; 7 bases align to TRBD1. This CDR3 region has 15 residues. The V segment lost 3 bases and the J segment 4 bases; nucleotides outside the gene matches: 8. The germline V gene encodes CDR1 MNHNS and CDR2 SASEGT. Here the CDR3 reads CASSEPTGLGETQYF. The CDR3 nucleotides read TGTGCCAGCAGTGAGCCGACAGGGTTGGGAGAGACCCAGTACTTC.

V gene TRBV2 combines with J gene TRBJ1-6; 10 bases are shared with TRBD1. Germline CDR1 and CDR2: SNHLY and FYNNEI. The CDR3 length is 15 residues. The V segment lost 2 bases and the J segment 10 bases; nucleotides outside the gene matches: 5. CDR3 nucleotide sequence: TGTGCCAGCAGTGAAAGCGGGACAGGGGACTCACCCCTCCACTTT. It encodes CASSESGTGDSPLHF.

The rearrangement uses TRBV11-3 and TRBJ2-1, with 7 bases fitting TRBD2. V shed 5 bases and J 12 bases; nucleotides not matched to a gene: 7. The CDR3 sequence is 12 residues long. CDR1 and CDR2 from the germline V gene are SGHNT and YENEEA. CDR3 amino acids: CASSPEAGRQFF. The CDR3 DNA reads as TGTGCCAGCAGCCCGGAAGCGGGGCGGCAGTTCTTC. Supplemented by reference TRBV11-3 and TRBJ2-1, the full variable domain reads EAGVVQSPRYKIIEKKQPVAFWCNPISGHNTLYWYLQNLGQGPELLIRYENEEAVDDSQLPKDRFSAERLKGVDSTLKIQPAELGDSAVYLCASSPEAGRQFFGPGTRLTVL.

The genes are TRBV5-1 and TRBJ1-1, with D unresolved. The V gene lost 2 bases and the J gene lost 4 bases, with 15 bases spanning the gap. CDR1 is SGHRS and CDR2 is YFSETQ in the germline V gene. CDR3 length: 15 amino acids. The CDR3 nucleotides are TGCGCCAGCAGCTTTTCGCTGGAGGTGGGCACTGAAGCTTTCTTT. Protein sequence: CASSFSLEVGTEAFF.

The genes are TRBV20-1 and TRBJ2-7; 7 nucleotides align to TRBD2. The V segment lost 7 bases and the J segment 5 bases; nucleotides outside the gene matches: 5. The CDR3 is 11 residues long. CDR1 and CDR2 (germline): DFQATT, SNEGSKA (reference sequence). The CDR3 DNA reads TGCAGTGAAGGACGGGGGGACGAGCAGTACTTC. As protein: CSEGRGDEQYF.

The chain is built from TRBV6-5 and TRBJ2-7, with TRBD2 matching 11 bases. Trimming cost V 0 bases and J 2 bases; bases outside gene matches: 3. The germline gives CDR1 MNHEY, CDR2 SVGAGI. The CDR3 spans 16 residues. The CDR3, as DNA: TGTGCCAGCAGTTACTCTGGACTAGCGGGTACCTACGAGCAGTACTTC. Translation: CASSYSGLAGTYEQYF.

The genes are TRBV7-8 and TRBJ1-1; perhaps TRBD1 as D (6 bases). V was clipped by 0 bases and J by 1 base, with 6 bases between them. The germline gives CDR1 SGHVS, CDR2 FQNEAQ. The CDR3 loop spans 14 amino acids. CDR3 coding DNA: TGTGCCAGCAGCTTAGCGGGACAGAACACTGAAGCTTTCTTT. This translates into CASSLAGQNTEAFF.

J is TRBJ1-2 and V is TRBV25-1, with D maybe TRBD1 (6 bases). Per the germline V gene, CDR1 is MGHDK and CDR2 is SYGVNS. The CDR3 is 16 amino acids. Trimming took off 2 bases at V and 8 bases at J, with 21 bases between the two ends. CDR3 sequence reads: CASSEPGPGVGHGYTF. The CDR3 DNA is TGTGCCAGCAGTGAACCCGGGCCAGGGGTAGGACACGGCTACACCTTC.

The chain links TRBV18 to TRBJ2-7; TRBD1 agrees at 8 bases. V lost 0 bases to trimming and J lost 5 bases; unmatched junction nucleotides: 3. Per the germline V gene, CDR1 is KGHSH and CDR2 is LQKENI. CDR3 length equals 14 residues. Here the CDR3 reads CASSPPSRGHEQYF. The DNA for the CDR3 is TGTGCCAGCTCACCACCGTCCAGGGGGCACGAGCAGTACTTC.

The rearrangement uses TRBV5-1 and TRBJ1-3; D is undetermined. Germline values: CDR1 SGHRS, CDR2 YFSETQ. CDR3 length equals 13 residues. The V gene lost 4 bases and the J gene lost 0 bases, with 5 bases spanning the gap. CDR3 nucleotides: TGCGCCAGCAGCACCGTCTCTGGAAACACCATATATTTT. Its translation: CASSTVSGNTIYF.

In DNA, the CDR3 is TGTGCCAGCAGCTTAAGGTCAGGGCAGAGCGGGGAGCTGTTTTTT. Translating gives CASSLRSGQSGELFF. The chain is built from TRBV5-4 and TRBJ2-2; a possible D gene is TRBD1 (5 bases). Germline-derived CDR1 and CDR2 are SGHNT and YYREEE (reference sequence). Trimming cost V 2 bases and J 7 bases, with 15 bases left between them. The CDR3 runs to 15 residues. The full variable domain, its missing parts supplied by reference TRBV5-4 and TRBJ2-2, is ETGVTQSPTHLIKTRGQQVTLRCSSQSGHNTVSWYQQALGQGPQFIFQYYREEENGRGNFPPRFSGLQFPNYSSELNVNALELDDSALYLCASSLRSGQSGELFFGEGSRLTVL.

This clone is a singleton in its sample. The chain uses TRBV30 and TRBJ2-1, with a tentative D call TRBD2 (5 bases). The germline CDR1 and CDR2 sequences are GTSNPN and SVGIG (reference sequence). Trimming cost V 5 bases and J 5 bases, with 10 bases left between them. This CDR3 has 12 residues. Written as DNA, the CDR3 is TGTGCCTGGGCTAGCCAGAACAATGAGCAGTTCTTC. This gives the protein CAWASQNNEQFF.

The gene calls are TRBV5-1 and TRBJ2-6; D remains unclear. Trimming took 6 bases from V and 10 from J, leaving 8 bases between them. This CDR3 is 11 amino acids long. Germline V gives CDR1 SGHRS, CDR2 YFSETQ. The CDR3 DNA is TGCGCCAGCACCGACGGGAACGTCCTGACTTTC. Protein: CASTDGNVLTF.

The chain links TRBV6-5 to TRBJ2-1, with D unclear. V lost 6 bases and J 0 bases, leaving 6 bases between the germline ends. CDR1 is MNHEY and CDR2 is SVGAGI in the germline V gene. The CDR3 extends over 13 amino acids. CDR3 nucleotide sequence: TGTGCCAGCAGGGGTAGCTCCTACAATGAGCAGTTCTTC. Translated, it gives CASRGSSYNEQFF.

V and J are TRBV18 and TRBJ2-5, with D perhaps given as TRBD1 or TRBD2 (5 bases each). The V and J ends lost 6 bases and 3 bases respectively, with 17 bases between them. CDR3 length: 15 amino acids. Germline CDR1 KGHSH, CDR2 LQKENI. CDR3 amino acids: CASSPRDPSKETQYF. The DNA of the CDR3 is TGTGCCAGCTCCCCAAGGGACCCTTCAAAAGAGACCCAGTACTTC.

The chain recombines TRBV11-2 with TRBJ2-7, with no clear D. Germline V gene sequence: CDR1 SGHAT, CDR2 FQNNGV. This CDR3 region has 16 residues. The V end was cut by 8 bases, the J end by 6 bases, with 26 bases between. The CDR3, as DNA: TGTGCCAGCTCTCCAAGACGGCAATCACTTCCGTCCGAGCAGTACTTC. This codes for CASSPRRQSLPSEQYF.

The chain couples TRBV4-1 to TRBJ1-4; D gene ambiguous. V dropped 4 bases and J dropped 7 bases, with 19 bases sitting between them. The germline V gene encodes CDR1 MGHRA and CDR2 YSYEKL. The CDR3 runs 16 residues. For the CDR3, the DNA is TGCGCCAGCAGCCCCATAACGCTATTGCAGCGTGAAAAACTGTTTTTT. Amino acid sequence: CASSPITLLQREKLFF.

With respect to this clone: No conserved phenylalanine or tryptophan ends this CDR3, so it is likely a read error. The DNA is omitted, as the CDR3 cannot be located on it reliably, and the CDR3 follows TCRdb's listing. The chain uses TRBV6-6 and TRBJ1-6; the table's D call TRBD1 went unverified against the DNA. The germline gives CDR1 MNHNY, CDR2 SVGAGI (reference sequence). The CDR3 spans 15 amino acids, including both terminal residues. CDR3 sequence reads: CASSYSGQGASGIWV.

CDR3 protein: CASSWGGGVPNYGYTF. The CDR3 nucleotides are TGTGCCAGCAGTTGGGGTGGTGGGGTACCTAACTATGGCTACACCTTC. The gene calls are TRBV2 and TRBJ1-2; D unclear. The V and J ends lost 5 bases and 0 bases respectively, with 16 bases between them. The CDR3 consists of 16 residues. Germline V gene data show CDR1 as SNHLY and CDR2 as FYNNEI. Full variable domain (rest looked up from reference TRBV2 and TRBJ1-2): EPEVTQTPSHQVTQMGQEVILRCVPISNHLYFYWYRQILGQKVEFLVSFYNNEISEKSEIFDDQFSVERPDGSNFTLKIRSTKLEDSAMYFCASSWGGGVPNYGYTFGSGTRLTVV.